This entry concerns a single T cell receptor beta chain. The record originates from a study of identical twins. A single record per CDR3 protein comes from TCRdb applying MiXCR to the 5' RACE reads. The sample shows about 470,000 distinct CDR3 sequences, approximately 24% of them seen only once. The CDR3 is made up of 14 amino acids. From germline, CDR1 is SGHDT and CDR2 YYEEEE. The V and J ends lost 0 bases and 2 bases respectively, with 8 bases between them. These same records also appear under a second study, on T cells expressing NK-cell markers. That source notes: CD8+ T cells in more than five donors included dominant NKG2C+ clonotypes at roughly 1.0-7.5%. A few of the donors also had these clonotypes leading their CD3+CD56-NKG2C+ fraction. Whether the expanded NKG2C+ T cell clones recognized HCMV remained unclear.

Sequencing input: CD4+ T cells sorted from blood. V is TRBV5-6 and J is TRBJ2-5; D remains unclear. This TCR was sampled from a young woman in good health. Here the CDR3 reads CASSLAYIQETQYF. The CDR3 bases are TGTGCCAGCAGCTTGGCCTACATACAAGAGACCCAGTACTTC.